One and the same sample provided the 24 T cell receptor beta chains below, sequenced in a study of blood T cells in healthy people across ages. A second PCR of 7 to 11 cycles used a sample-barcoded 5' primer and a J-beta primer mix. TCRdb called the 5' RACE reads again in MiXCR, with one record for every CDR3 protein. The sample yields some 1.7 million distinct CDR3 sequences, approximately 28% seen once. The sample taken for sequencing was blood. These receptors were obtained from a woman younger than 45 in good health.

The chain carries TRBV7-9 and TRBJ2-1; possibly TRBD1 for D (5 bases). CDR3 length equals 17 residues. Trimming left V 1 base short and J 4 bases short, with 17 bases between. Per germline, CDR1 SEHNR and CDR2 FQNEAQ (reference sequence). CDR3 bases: TGTGCCAGCAGCTTAGGTATGCAGGGCATGGGTTACAATGAGCAGTTCTTC. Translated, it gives CASSLGMQGMGYNEQFF.

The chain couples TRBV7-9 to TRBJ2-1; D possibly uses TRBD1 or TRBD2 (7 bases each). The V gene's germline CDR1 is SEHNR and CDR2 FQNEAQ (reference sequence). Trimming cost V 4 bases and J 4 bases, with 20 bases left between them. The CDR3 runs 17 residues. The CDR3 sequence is CASSSRGERGPYNEQFF. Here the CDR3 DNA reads TGTGCCAGCAGCTCCAGGGGGGAGCGGGGACCTTACAATGAGCAGTTCTTC.

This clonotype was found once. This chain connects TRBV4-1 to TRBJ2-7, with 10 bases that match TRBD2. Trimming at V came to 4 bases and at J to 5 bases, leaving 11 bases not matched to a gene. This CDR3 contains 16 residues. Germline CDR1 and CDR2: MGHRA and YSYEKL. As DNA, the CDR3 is TGCGCCAGCAGCCCGTTCCTAACTAGCGGGATCCACGAGCAGTACTTC. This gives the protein CASSPFLTSGIHEQYF.

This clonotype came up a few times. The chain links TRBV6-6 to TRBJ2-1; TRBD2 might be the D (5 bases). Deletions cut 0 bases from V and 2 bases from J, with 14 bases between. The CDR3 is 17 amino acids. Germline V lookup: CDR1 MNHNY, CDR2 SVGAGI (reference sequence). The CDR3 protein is CASSYSIREKPYNEQFF. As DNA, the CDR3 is TGTGCCAGCAGTTACTCTATTAGGGAGAAACCCTACAATGAGCAGTTCTTC.

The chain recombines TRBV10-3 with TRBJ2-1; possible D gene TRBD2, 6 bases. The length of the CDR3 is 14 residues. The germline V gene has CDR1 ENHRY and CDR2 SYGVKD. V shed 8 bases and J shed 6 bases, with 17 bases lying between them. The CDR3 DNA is TGTGCCATCTTGGTGGGAGGCCCCTTCAATGAGCAGTTCTTC. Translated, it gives CAILVGGPFNEQFF.

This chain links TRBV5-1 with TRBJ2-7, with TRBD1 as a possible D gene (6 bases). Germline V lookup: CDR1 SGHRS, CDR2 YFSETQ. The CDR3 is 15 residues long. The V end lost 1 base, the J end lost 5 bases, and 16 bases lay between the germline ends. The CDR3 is CASSLKGRGTDEQYF. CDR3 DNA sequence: TGCGCCAGCAGCTTGAAAGGCAGGGGTACGGACGAGCAGTACTTC.

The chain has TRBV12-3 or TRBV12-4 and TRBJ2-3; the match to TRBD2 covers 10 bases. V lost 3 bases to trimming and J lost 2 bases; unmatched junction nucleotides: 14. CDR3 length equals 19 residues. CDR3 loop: CASSLGLAGAVFSTDTQYF. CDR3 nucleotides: TGTGCCAGCAGTTTGGGGCTAGCGGGAGCGGTATTCTCCACAGATACGCAGTATTTT.

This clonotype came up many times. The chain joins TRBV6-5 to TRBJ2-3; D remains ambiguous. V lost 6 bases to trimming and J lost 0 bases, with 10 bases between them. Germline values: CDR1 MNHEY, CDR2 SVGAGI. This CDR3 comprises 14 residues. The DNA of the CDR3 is TGTGCCAGCAGCTACCGGACGAGCACAGATACGCAGTATTTT. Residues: CASSYRTSTDTQYF.

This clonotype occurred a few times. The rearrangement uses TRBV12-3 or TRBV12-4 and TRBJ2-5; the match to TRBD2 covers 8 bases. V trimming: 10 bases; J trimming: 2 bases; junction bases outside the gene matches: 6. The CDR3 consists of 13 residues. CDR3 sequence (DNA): TGTGCCACGGCGGCTAGCGGGCAAGAGACCCAGTACTTC. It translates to CATAASGQETQYF.

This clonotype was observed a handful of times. The CDR3 coding sequence is TGTGCCAGCAGCTCTGGGACTTTGCGGGGCAACCACGAGCAGTACTTC. This codes for CASSSGTLRGNHEQYF. The chain employs TRBV7-9 and TRBJ2-7, with a possible D match to TRBD2 (6 bases). V was trimmed by 4 bases and J by 5 bases, leaving 21 bases between them. CDR3 length: 16 amino acids. From germline, CDR1 is SEHNR and CDR2 FQNEAQ (reference sequence). Full variable domain (missing parts from reference TRBV7-9 and TRBJ2-7): DTGVSQNPRHKITKRGQNVTFRCDPISEHNRLYWYRQTLGQGPEFLTYFQNEAQLEKSRLLSDRFSAERPKGSFSTLEIQRTEQGDSAMYLCASSSGTLRGNHEQYFGPGTRLTVT.

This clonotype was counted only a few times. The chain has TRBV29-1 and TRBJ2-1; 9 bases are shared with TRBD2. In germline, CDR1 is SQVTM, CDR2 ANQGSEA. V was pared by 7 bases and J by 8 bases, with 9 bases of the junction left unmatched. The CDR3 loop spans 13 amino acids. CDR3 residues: CSAWAGGPDEQFF. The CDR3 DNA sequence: TGCAGCGCTTGGGCGGGAGGGCCCGATGAGCAGTTCTTC.

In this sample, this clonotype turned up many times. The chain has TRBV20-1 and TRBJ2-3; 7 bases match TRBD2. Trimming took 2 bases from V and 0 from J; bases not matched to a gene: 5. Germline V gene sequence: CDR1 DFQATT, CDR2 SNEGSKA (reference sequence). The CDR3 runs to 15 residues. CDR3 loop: CSARLAAPSTDTQYF. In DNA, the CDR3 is TGCAGTGCTAGACTAGCGGCCCCTAGCACAGATACGCAGTATTTT.

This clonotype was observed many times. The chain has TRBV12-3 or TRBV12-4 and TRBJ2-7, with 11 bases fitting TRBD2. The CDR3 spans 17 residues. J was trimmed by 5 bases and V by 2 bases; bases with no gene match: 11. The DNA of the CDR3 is TGTGCCAGCAGTTTAATCCTGCGACTAGCGGGGTTTCACGAGCAGTACTTC. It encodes CASSLILRLAGFHEQYF.

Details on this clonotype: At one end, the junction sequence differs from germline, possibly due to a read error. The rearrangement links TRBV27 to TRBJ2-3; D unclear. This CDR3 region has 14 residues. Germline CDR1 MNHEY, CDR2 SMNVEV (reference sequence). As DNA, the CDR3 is TGTGTCAGCAGTTTAAACCCAACCACAGATACGCAGTATTTT. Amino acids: CVSSLNPTTDTQYF.

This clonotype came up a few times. The CDR3 DNA is TGTGCCAGCAGCACTTACCGGGCCCAAGGGACAGATACGCAGTATTTT. This gives the protein CASSTYRAQGTDTQYF. The V and J genes are TRBV7-9 and TRBJ2-3; the D is unclear. This CDR3 has 16 residues. Trimming shortened V by 5 bases and J by 3 bases, and 18 bases separated the two germline ends. In germline, CDR1 is SEHNR, CDR2 FQNEAQ (reference sequence).

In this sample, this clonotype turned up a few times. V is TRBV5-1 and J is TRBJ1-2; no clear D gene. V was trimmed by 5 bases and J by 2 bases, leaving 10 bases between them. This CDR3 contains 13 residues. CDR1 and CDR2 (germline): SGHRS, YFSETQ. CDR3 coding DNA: TGCGCCAGCAGATTTGACGGGAACTATGGCTACACCTTC. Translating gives CASRFDGNYGYTF.

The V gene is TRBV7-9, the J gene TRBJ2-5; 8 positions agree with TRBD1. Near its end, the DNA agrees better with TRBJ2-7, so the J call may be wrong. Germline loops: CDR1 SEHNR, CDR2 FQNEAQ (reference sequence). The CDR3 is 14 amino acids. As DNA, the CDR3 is TGTGCCAGCAGCTCTAAGACAGGGGCCTACGAGCAGTACTTC. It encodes CASSSKTGAYEQYF.

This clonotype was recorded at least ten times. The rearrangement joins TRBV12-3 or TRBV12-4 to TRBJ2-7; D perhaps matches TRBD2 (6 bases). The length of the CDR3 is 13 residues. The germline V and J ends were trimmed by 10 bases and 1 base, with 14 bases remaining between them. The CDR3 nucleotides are TGTGCCACCAGACGACGGGGGTCCTACGAGCAGTACTTC. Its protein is CATRRRGSYEQYF.

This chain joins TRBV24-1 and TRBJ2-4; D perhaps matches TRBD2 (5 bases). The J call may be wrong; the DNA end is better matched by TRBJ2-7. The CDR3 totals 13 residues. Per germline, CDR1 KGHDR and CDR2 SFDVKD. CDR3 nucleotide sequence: TGTGCCACCAGTGATCCTCCTCGGGGCGAGCAGTACTTC. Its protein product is CATSDPPRGEQYF.

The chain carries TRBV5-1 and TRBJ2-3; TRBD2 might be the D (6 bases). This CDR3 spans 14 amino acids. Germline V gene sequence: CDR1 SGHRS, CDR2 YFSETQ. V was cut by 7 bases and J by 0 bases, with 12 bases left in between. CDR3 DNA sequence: TGCGCCAGCTCCCGGGGGTATAGCACAGATACGCAGTATTTT. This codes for CASSRGYSTDTQYF. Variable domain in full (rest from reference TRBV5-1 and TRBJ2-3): KAGVTQTPRYLIKTRGQQVTLSCSPISGHRSVSWYQQTPGQGLQFLFEYFSETQRNKGNFPGRFSGRQFSNSRSEMNVSTLELGDSALYLCASSRGYSTDTQYFGPGTRLTVL.

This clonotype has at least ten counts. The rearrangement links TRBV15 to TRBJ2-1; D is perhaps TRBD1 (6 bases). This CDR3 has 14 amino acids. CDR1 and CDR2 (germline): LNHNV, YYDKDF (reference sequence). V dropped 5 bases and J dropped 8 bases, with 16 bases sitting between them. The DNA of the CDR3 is TGTGCCACCAGCGGTGAGGGACATAGCGATGAGCAGTTCTTC. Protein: CATSGEGHSDEQFF. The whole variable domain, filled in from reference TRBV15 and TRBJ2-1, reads DAMVIQNPRYQVTQFGKPVTLSCSQTLNHNVMYWYQQKSSQAPKLLFHYYDKDFNNEADTPDNFQSRRPNTSFCFLDIRSPGLGDTAMYLCATSGEGHSDEQFFGPGTRLTVL.

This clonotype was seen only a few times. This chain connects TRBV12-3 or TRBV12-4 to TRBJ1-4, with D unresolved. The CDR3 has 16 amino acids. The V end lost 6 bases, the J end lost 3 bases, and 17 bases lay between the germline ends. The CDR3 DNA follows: TGTGCCAGCAGCCCCGAGCCGCAGGCATCTAATGAAAAACTGTTTTTT. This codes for CASSPEPQASNEKLFF.

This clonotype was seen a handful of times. The CDR3 DNA follows: TGTGCCAGCAGCTTACGGGACCTAGTTCCTGGCTACACCTTC. Amino acid sequence: CASSLRDLVPGYTF. This chain links TRBV7-2 with TRBJ1-2; D possibly corresponds to TRBD1 (5 bases). The CDR3 is 14 amino acids. Germline V gene sequence: CDR1 SGHTA, CDR2 FQGNSA. The V end was cut by 2 bases, the J end by 7 bases, with 14 bases between.

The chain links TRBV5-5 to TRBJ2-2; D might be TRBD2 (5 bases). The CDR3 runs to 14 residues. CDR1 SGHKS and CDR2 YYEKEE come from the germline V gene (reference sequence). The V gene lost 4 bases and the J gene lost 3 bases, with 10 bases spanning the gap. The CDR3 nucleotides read TGTGCCAGCAGCCCCGGGGTCGACACCGGGGAGCTGTTTTTT. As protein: CASSPGVDTGELFF.